Listed here are 15 T cell receptor beta chains from one sample, sequenced in a study of cytomegalovirus exposure and HLA in healthy donors. The PCR ran on 60 Vbeta and 13 Jbeta primers. TCRdb keeps only in-frame clones here, not all; method: immunoSEQ multiplex PCR. The sample records 100,000 to 120,000 clones, over 80% being singletons. Sequenced input: PBMCs. These receptors originate from a man under 40 in good health and CMV-seropositive.

Concerning this clone: The same CDR3 arises from other DNA sequences in this sample as well. The chain is built from TRBV30 and TRBJ2-5; D is ambiguous. V lost 2 bases to trimming and J lost 3 bases, with 4 bases between them. The CDR3 totals 11 residues. CDR1 and CDR2 from the germline V gene are GTSNPN and SVGIG (reference sequence). CDR3 nucleotide sequence: TGTGCCTGGAGTCCGGAAGAGACCCAGTACTTC. Translated, it gives CAWSPEETQYF.

In DNA, the CDR3 is TGTGCCAGCAGCTTATTAACAGGGACAGATACGCAGTATTTT. Its protein product is CASSLLTGTDTQYF. The chain recombines TRBV7-9 with TRBJ2-3; perhaps TRBD1 as D (6 bases). The CDR3 consists of 14 residues. CDR1 is SEHNR and CDR2 is FQNEAQ in the germline V gene (reference sequence). V was cut by 2 bases and J by 3 bases, with 9 bases left in between.

The gene calls are TRBV5-1 and TRBJ2-2; 9 bases are shared with TRBD2. Germline V lookup: CDR1 SGHRS, CDR2 YFSETQ. The J segment lost 5 bases and the V segment lost 2 bases, leaving 7 bases of the junction unmatched. This CDR3 is built from 16 residues. CDR3 amino acids: CASSFRAGGRTGELFF. DNA of the CDR3: TGCGCCAGCAGCTTTCGGGCGGGGGGGCGAACCGGGGAGCTGTTTTTT.

The rearrangement uses TRBV18 and TRBJ1-4; D is undetermined. The V gene's germline CDR1 is KGHSH and CDR2 LQKENI. This CDR3 is built from 17 residues. V lost 3 bases, J lost 2 bases, and 16 bases lay in between. This CDR3 is CASSPNLPGSTNEKLFF. The CDR3 bases are TGTGCCAGCTCACCGAATTTACCGGGGTCTACTAATGAAAAACTGTTTTTT. Based on the CDR3 plus reference TRBV18 and TRBJ1-4, the full variable domain is NAGVMQNPRHLVRRRGQEARLRCSPMKGHSHVYWYRQLPEEGLKFMVYLQKENIIDESGMPKERFSAEFPKEGPSILRIQQVVRGDSAAYFCASSPNLPGSTNEKLFFGSGTQLSVL.

CDR3 bases: TGTGCCAGCTCACCGCTCACAGACCCATCGTACACTGAAGCTTTCTTT. It translates to CASSPLTDPSYTEAFF. This chain uses TRBV18 with TRBJ1-1; D unresolved. V was shortened by 3 bases and J by 3 bases, with 17 bases between the two germline ends. Looked up from germline, CDR1 is KGHSH and CDR2 is LQKENI. This CDR3 has 16 residues.

This clone was seen only a few times. The J gene is TRBJ2-5, the V gene TRBV30, with D perhaps matching TRBD1 (6 bases). With the DNA end fitting TRBJ2-7 better, the J assignment may be wrong. This CDR3 is built from 13 residues. Germline CDR1 reads GTSNPN; CDR2 reads SVGIG (reference sequence). The CDR3 loop reads CAWSRGQPYEQYF. CDR3 in DNA: TGTGCCTGGAGTCGAGGACAGCCTTACGAGCAGTACTTC.

The table lists this clone with a count of one. This chain connects TRBV6-5 to TRBJ2-5; the match to TRBD2 covers 8 bases. The DNA end is more similar to TRBJ2-7, so the J call may be wrong. This CDR3 is built from 16 residues. The germline gives CDR1 MNHEY, CDR2 SVGAGI. CDR3 nucleotides: TGTGCCAGCAGTTACAGAGCGGGGGCCAGATACTACGAGCAGTACTTC. Protein sequence: CASSYRAGARYYEQYF.

The gene calls are TRBV19 and TRBJ2-7; D is possibly TRBD1 (6 bases). This CDR3 is built from 14 residues. V was cut by 1 base and J by 4 bases, with 11 bases left in between. CDR1 is LNHDA, CDR2 SQIVND, per germline (reference sequence). The CDR3 region is CASSIVQGSYEQYF. The CDR3 coding sequence is TGTGCCAGTAGTATAGTACAGGGATCATACGAGCAGTACTTC.

This clone was observed a single time. The rearrangement uses TRBV11-2 and TRBJ2-5; the D gene is possibly TRBD2 (7 bases). Germline CDR1 and CDR2: SGHAT and FQNNGV. With 5 bases removed from V and 3 bases from J, the gap between germline ends came to 10 bases. The length of the CDR3 is 13 residues. The DNA of the CDR3 is TGTGCCAGCAGCAGGGGGGGGAAAGAGACCCAGTACTTC. Its translation: CASSRGGKETQYF.

This clone was counted between two and nine times. This chain connects TRBV27 to TRBJ2-7; 9 bases map to TRBD1. The length of the CDR3 is 14 residues. The trim removed 8 bases at V and 7 bases at J, leaving 12 bases unmatched. Germline V gene lookup returns CDR1 MNHEY and CDR2 SMNVEV (reference sequence). The CDR3 bases are TGTGCCAGCGGGTGGACAGGGGCTCCAGGGGAGCAGTACTTC. It is translated as CASGWTGAPGEQYF.

This clone was seen a few times. In DNA, the CDR3 is TGTGCCAGCAGCGAAAGGGGCCCCGGCCTGGATACGCAGTATTTT. It codes for CASSERGPGLDTQYF. The chain couples TRBV2 to TRBJ2-3; possibly TRBD1 for D (5 bases). The CDR3 loop spans 15 amino acids. Germline V gene lookup returns CDR1 SNHLY and CDR2 FYNNEI. V lost 6 bases and J 6 bases, leaving 19 bases between the germline ends.

The chain is built from TRBV18 and TRBJ1-2; 9 nucleotides agree with TRBD1. Trimming cost V 6 bases and J 8 bases; bases outside gene matches: 7. This CDR3 is built from 13 residues. CDR1 KGHSH and CDR2 LQKENI come from the germline V gene. The CDR3, as DNA: TGTGCCAGCTCGTCAACAGGGGGCTGGGGCTACACCTTC. Translating gives CASSSTGGWGYTF.

This clone showed up just once. This chain connects TRBV2 to TRBJ2-7, with a possible D match to TRBD2 (6 bases). This CDR3 is built from 13 residues. From germline, CDR1 is SNHLY and CDR2 FYNNEI. The germline V and J ends were trimmed by 6 bases and 7 bases, with 16 bases remaining between them. The CDR3 DNA reads TGTGCCAGCAGCCGGGACTTCTCGAGGGAGCAGTACTTC. Amino acid sequence: CASSRDFSREQYF.

The CDR3 sequence is CASSRQTSGGKNEQFF. The CDR3 coding sequence is TGTGCCAGCAGCCGACAGACTAGCGGGGGGAAGAATGAGCAGTTCTTC. The chain has TRBV14 and TRBJ2-1, with TRBD2 identical over 13 bases. The V segment lost 4 bases and the J segment 7 bases; nucleotides outside the gene matches: 7. The length of the CDR3 is 16 residues. Germline V lookup: CDR1 SGHDN, CDR2 FVKESK.

The gene calls are TRBV7-8 and TRBJ2-5; 14 bases align to TRBD2. CDR3 length equals 16 residues. After removal of 5 bases from V and 4 bases from J, the junction contained 6 bases not matched to a gene. Germline V gives CDR1 SGHVS, CDR2 FQNEAQ. Written as DNA, the CDR3 is TGTGCCAGCAGCGCGCGACTAGCGGGGGGGCCAGAGACCCAGTACTTC. This gives the protein CASSARLAGGPETQYF.